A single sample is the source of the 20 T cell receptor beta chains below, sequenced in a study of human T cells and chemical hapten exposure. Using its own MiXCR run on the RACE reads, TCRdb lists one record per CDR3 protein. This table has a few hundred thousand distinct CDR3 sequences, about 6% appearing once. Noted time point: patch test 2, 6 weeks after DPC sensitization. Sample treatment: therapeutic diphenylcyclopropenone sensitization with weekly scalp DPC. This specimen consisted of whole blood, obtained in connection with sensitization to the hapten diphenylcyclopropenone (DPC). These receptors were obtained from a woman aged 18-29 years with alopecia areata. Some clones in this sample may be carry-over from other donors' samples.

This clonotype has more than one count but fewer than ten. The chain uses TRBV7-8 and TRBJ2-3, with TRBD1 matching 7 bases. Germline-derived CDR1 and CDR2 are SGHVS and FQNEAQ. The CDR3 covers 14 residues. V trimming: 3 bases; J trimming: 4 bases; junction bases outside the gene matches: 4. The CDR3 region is CASSLTGRADTQYF. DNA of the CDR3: TGTGCCAGCAGCTTGACAGGGCGGGCAGATACGCAGTATTTT.

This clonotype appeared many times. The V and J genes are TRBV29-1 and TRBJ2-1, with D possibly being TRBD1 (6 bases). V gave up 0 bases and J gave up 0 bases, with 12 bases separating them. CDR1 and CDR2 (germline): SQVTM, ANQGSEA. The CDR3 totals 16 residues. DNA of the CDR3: TGCAGCGTTGAAGATCGGACAGACAGCTCCTACAATGAGCAGTTCTTC. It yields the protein CSVEDRTDSSYNEQFF.

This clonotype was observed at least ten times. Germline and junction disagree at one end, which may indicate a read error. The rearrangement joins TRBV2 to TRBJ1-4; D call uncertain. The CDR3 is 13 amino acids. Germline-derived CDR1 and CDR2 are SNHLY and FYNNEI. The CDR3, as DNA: TGTGCCAGCAATGAAGGGTTCTCTGAAAAACTGTTTTTT. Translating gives CASNEGFSEKLFF.

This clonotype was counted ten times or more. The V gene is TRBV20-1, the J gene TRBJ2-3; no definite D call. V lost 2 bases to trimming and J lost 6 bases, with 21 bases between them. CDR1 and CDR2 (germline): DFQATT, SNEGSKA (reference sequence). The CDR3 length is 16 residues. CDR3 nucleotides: TGCAGTGCTAGACCCCTTTCTCCGGGCAGAACGGATACGCAGTATTTT. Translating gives CSARPLSPGRTDTQYF.

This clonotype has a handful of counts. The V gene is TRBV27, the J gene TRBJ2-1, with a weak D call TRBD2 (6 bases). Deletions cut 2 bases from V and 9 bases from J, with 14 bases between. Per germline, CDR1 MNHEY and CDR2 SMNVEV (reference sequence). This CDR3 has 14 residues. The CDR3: CASSLGGDPAEQFF. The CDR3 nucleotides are TGTGCCAGCAGTTTAGGCGGGGATCCGGCTGAGCAGTTCTTC.

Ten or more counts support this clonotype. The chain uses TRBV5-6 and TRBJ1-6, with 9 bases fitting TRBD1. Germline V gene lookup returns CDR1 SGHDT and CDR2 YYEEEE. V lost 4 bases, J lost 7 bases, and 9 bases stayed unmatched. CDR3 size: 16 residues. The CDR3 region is CASSVGQGIENSPLHF. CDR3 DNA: TGTGCCAGCAGCGTGGGACAGGGTATTGAGAATTCACCCCTCCACTTT.

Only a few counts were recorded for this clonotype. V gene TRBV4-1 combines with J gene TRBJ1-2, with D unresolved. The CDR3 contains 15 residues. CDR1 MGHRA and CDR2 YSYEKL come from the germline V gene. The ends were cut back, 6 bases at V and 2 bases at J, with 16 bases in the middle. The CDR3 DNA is TGCGCCAGCAGAGCCACGGCTTTGGGCAACTATGGCTACACCTTC. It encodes CASRATALGNYGYTF.

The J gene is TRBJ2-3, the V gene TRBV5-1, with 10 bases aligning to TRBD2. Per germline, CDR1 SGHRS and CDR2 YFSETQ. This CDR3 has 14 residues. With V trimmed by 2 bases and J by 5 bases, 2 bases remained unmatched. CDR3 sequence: CASSLLAGRDTQYF. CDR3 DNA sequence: TGCGCCAGCAGCTTACTAGCGGGGAGAGATACGCAGTATTTT.

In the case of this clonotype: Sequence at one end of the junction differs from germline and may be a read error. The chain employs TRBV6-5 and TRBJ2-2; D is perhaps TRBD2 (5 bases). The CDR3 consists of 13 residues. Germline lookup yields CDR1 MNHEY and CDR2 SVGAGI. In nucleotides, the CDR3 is TGTGCCAGCAGAGGTTTTTACACCGGGGAGCTGCTTTTT. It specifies CASRGFYTGELLF.

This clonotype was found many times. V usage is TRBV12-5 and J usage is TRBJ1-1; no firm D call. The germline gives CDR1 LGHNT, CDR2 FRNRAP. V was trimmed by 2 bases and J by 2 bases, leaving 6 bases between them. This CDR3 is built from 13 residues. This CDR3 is CASGLRPNTEAFF. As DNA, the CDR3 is TGTGCTAGTGGTTTGAGGCCTAACACTGAAGCTTTCTTT.

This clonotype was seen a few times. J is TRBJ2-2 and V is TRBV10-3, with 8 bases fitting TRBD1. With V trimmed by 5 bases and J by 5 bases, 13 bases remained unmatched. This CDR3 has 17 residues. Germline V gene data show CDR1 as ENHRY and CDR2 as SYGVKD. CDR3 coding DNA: TGTGCCATCAGTAGGGAGGTGACAGGGGCCCGGACCGGGGAGCTGTTTTTT. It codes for CAISREVTGARTGELFF.

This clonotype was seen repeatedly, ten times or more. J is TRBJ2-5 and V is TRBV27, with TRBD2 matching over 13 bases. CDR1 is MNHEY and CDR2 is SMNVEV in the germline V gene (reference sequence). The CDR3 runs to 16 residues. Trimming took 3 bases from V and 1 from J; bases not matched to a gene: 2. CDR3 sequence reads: CASSFRLAGGQETQYF. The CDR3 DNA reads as TGTGCCAGCAGTTTCCGACTAGCGGGGGGCCAAGAGACCCAGTACTTC.

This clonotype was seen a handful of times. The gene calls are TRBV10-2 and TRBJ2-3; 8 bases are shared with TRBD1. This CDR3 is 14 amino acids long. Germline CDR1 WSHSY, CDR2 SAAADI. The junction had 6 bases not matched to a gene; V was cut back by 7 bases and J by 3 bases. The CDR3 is CASTDRGKTDTQYF. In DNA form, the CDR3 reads TGCGCCAGCACAGACAGGGGTAAAACAGATACGCAGTATTTT.

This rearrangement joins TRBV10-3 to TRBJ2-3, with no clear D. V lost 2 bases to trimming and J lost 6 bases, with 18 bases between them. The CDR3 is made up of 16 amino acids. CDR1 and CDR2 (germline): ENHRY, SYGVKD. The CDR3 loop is CAISEKGRKSGDTQYF. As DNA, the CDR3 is TGTGCCATCAGTGAGAAGGGCAGGAAATCTGGGGATACGCAGTATTTT.

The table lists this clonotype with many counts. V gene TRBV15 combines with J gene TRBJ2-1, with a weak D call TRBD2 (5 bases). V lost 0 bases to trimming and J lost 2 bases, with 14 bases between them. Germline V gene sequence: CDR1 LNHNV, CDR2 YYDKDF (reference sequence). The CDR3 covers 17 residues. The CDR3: CATSRDSALAPYNEQFF. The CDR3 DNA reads TGTGCCACCAGCAGAGATTCGGCCCTAGCCCCCTACAATGAGCAGTTCTTC. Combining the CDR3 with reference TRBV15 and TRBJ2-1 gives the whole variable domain DAMVIQNPRYQVTQFGKPVTLSCSQTLNHNVMYWYQQKSSQAPKLLFHYYDKDFNNEADTPDNFQSRRPNTSFCFLDIRSPGLGDTAMYLCATSRDSALAPYNEQFFGPGTRLTVL.

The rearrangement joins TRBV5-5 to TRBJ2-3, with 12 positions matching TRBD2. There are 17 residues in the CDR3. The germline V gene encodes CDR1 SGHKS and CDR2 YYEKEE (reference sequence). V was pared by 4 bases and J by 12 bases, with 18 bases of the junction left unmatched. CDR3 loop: CASSTQPASGGEEAQYF. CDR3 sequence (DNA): TGTGCCAGCAGCACGCAACCAGCTAGCGGGGGGGAAGAAGCACAGTATTTT. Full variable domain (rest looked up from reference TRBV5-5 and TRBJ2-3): DAGVTQSPTHLIKTRGQQVTLRCSPISGHKSVSWYQQVLGQGPQFIFQYYEKEERGRGNFPDRFSARQFPNYSSELNVNALLLGDSALYLCASSTQPASGGEEAQYFGPGTRLTVL.

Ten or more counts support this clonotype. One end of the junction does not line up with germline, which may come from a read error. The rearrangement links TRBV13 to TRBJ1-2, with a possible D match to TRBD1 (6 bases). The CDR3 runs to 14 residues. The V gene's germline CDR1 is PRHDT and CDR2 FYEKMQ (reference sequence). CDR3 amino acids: CASSVGGAGPGYTF. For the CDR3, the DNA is TGTGCCAGCAGCGTAGGGGGGGCAGGACCTGGCTACACCTTC.

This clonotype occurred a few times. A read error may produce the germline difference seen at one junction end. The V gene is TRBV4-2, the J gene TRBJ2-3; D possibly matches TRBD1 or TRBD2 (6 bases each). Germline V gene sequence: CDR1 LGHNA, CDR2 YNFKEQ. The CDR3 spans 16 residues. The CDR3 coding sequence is TGTGCCAGCAGCCAAGCCAATACGGGGGACACAAATACGCAGTATTTT. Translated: CASSQANTGDTNTQYF.

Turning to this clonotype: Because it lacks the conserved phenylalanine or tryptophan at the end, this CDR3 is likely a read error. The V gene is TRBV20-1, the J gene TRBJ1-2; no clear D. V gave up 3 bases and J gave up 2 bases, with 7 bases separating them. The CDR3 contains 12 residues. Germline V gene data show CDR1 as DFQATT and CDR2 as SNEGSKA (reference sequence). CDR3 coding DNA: TGCAGTGCTAGCAGTACGAACTATGGCTACACCATC. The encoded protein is CSASSTNYGYTI.

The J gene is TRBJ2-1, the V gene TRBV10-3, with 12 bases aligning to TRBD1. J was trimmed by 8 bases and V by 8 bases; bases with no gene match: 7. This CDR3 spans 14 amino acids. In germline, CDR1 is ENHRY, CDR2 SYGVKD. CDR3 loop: CAIGWGQGADEQFF. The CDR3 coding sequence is TGTGCCATCGGTTGGGGACAGGGGGCTGATGAGCAGTTCTTC.